This T cell receptor (beta chain) emerged from a study of T cell changes during pregnancy in multiple sclerosis. The assay was immunoSEQ multiplex PCR, and TCRdb's table has in-frame clones only and misses some. The table includes about 81,000 clones, approximately 94% detected once. V lost 0 bases, J lost 9 bases, and 12 bases lay in between. Germline V lookup: CDR1 LGHNA, CDR2 YNFKEQ. The CDR3 is made up of 15 amino acids. The rearrangement links TRBV4-2 to TRBJ1-6; tentative D call: TRBD1 (6 bases). The sequences come from peripheral blood, collected in the third trimester of pregnancy. The TCR comes from a female donor with multiple sclerosis, enrolled in a pregnancy study. The DNA for the CDR3 is TGTGCCAGCAGCCAAGATGTGGGGGCTGCTTCACCCCTCCACTTT. Translated, it gives CASSQDVGAASPLHF.